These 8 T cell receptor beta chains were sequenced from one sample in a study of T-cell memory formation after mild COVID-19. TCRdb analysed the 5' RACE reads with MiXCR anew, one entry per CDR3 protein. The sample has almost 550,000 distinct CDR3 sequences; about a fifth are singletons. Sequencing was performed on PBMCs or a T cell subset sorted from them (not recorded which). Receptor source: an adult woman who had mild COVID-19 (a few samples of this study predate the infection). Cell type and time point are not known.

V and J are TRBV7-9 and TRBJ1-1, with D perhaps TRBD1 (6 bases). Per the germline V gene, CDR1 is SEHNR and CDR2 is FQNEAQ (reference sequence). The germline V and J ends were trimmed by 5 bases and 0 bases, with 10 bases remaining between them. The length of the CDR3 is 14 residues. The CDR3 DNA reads TGTGCCAGCAGCCGTACAGGGATGAACACTGAAGCTTTCTTT. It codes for CASSRTGMNTEAFF.

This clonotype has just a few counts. In DNA, the CDR3 is TGTGCCAGCAGCGCCGTAGCGGGGGGCCTCACAGATACGCAGTATTTT. Translated: CASSAVAGGLTDTQYF. J is TRBJ2-3 and V is TRBV11-2, with 10 bases identical to TRBD2. This CDR3 comprises 16 residues. V gave up 5 bases and J gave up 2 bases; unmatched junction bases: 7. Germline lookup yields CDR1 SGHAT and CDR2 FQNNGV.

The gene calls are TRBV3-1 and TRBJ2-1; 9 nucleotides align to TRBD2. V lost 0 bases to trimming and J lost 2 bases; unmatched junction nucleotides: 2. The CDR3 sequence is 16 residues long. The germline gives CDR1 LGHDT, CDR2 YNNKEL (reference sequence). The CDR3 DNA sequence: TGTGCCAGCAGCCAAGATCGACTAGCGGCCTACAATGAGCAGTTCTTC. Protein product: CASSQDRLAAYNEQFF.

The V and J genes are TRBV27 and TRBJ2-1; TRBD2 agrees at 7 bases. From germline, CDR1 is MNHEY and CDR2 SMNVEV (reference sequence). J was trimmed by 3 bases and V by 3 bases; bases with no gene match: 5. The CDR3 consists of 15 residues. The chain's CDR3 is CASSFRGRIYNEQFF. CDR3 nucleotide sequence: TGTGCCAGCAGTTTCCGCGGGAGAATCTACAATGAGCAGTTCTTC.

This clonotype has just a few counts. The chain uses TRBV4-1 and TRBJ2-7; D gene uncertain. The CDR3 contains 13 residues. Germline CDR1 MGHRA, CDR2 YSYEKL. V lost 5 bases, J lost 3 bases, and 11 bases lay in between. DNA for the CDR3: TGCGCCAGCAGCTTTCGCCTAAACTACGAGCAGTACTTC. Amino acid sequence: CASSFRLNYEQYF.

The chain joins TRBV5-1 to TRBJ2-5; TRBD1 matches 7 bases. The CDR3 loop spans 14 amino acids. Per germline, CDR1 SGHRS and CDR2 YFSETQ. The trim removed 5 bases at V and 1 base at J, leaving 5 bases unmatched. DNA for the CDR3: TGCGCCAGCAGTTTCGGGGACAGCCAAGAGACCCAGTACTTC. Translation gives CASSFGDSQETQYF.

The CDR3 nucleotides are TGCGCCAGCAGCTTTAGCGGGAGGGCATCGATCCACAATGAGCAGTTCTTC. Translation gives CASSFSGRASIHNEQFF. This sequence joins TRBV5-1 and TRBJ2-1, with 11 bases aligning to TRBD2. CDR1 and CDR2 (germline): SGHRS, YFSETQ. After removal of 2 bases from V and 5 bases from J, the junction contained 9 bases not matched to a gene. This CDR3 is 17 amino acids long.

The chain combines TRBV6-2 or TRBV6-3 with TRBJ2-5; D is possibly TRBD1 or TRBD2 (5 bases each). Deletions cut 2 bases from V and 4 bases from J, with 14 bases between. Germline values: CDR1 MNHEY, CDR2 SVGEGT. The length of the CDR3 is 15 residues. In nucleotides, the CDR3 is TGTGCCAGCAGTTACGCCCTCGGGGCGCGAGAGACCCAGTACTTC. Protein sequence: CASSYALGARETQYF.